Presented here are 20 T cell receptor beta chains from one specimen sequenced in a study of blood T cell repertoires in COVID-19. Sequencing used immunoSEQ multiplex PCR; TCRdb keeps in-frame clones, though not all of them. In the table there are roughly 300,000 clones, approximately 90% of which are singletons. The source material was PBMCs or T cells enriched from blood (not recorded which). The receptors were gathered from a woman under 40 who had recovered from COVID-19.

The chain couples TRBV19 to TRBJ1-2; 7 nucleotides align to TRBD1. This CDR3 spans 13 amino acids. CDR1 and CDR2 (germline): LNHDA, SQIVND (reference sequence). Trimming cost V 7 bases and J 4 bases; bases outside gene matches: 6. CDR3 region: CASTPTGFYGYTF. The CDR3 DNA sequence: TGTGCCAGTACCCCGACAGGGTTCTATGGCTACACCTTC.

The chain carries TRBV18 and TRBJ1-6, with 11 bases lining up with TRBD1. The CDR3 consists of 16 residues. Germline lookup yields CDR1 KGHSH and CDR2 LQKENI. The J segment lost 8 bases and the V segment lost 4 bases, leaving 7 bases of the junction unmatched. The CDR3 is CASSLGTGGKDSPLHF. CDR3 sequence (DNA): TGTGCCAGCTCACTTGGGACAGGGGGTAAAGATTCACCCCTCCACTTT.

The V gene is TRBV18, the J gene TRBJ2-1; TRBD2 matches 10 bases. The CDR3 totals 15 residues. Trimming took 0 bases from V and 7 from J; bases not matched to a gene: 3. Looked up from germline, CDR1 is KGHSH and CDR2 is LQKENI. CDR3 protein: CASSPPSSGRNEQFF. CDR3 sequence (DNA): TGTGCCAGCTCACCACCGTCTAGCGGGAGAAATGAGCAGTTCTTC. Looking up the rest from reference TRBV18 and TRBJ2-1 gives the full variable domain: NAGVMQNPRHLVRRRGQEARLRCSPMKGHSHVYWYRQLPEEGLKFMVYLQKENIIDESGMPKERFSAEFPKEGPSILRIQQVVRGDSAAYFCASSPPSSGRNEQFFGPGTRLTVL.

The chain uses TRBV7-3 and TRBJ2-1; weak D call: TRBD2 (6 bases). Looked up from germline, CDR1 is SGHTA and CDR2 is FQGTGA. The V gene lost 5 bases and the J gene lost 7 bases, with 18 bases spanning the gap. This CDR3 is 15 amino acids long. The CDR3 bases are TGTGCCAGCAGCCCTGGAACTAGCCGGGGGAATGAGCAGTTCTTC. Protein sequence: CASSPGTSRGNEQFF.

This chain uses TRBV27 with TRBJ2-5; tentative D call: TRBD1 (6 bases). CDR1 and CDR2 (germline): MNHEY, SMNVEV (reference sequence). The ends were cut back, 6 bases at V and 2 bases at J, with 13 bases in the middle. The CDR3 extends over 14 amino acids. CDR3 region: CASREGQLQETQYF. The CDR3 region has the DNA TGTGCCAGCAGAGAAGGACAGTTACAAGAGACCCAGTACTTC.

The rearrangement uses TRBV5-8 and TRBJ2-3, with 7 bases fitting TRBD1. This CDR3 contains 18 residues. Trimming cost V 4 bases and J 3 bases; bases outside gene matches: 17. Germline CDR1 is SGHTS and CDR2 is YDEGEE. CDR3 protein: CASSLHRGPTRVTDTQYF. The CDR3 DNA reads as TGTGCCAGCAGCCTTCACAGGGGACCCACAAGGGTTACAGATACGCAGTATTTT.

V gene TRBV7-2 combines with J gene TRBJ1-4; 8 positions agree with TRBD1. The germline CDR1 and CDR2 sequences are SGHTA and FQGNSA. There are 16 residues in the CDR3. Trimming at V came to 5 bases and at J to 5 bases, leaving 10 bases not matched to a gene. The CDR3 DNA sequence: TGTGCCAGCAGCACTAGGACAGGGCGAAGGAATGAAAAACTGTTTTTT. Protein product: CASSTRTGRRNEKLFF.

For the CDR3, the DNA is TGTGCCAGCAGTTACACAAATACAGATACGCAGTATTTT. The encoded protein is CASSYTNTDTQYF. The V and J genes are TRBV6-6 and TRBJ2-3; D is unresolved. V was pared by 2 bases and J by 3 bases, with 6 bases between. Germline-derived CDR1 and CDR2 are MNHNY and SVGAGI (reference sequence). The CDR3 extends over 13 amino acids.

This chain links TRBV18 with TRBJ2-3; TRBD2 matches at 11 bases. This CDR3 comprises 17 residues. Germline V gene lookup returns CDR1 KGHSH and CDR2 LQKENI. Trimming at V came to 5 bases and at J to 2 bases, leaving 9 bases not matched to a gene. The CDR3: CASSAGTSGSYTDTQYF. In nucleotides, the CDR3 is TGTGCCAGCTCAGCGGGGACTAGCGGATCTTACACAGATACGCAGTATTTT.

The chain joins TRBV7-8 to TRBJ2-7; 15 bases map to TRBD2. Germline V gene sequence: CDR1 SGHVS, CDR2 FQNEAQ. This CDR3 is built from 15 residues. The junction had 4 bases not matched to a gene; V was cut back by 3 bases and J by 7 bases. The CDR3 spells CASSFGLAGGWEQYF. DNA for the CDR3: TGTGCCAGCAGCTTTGGACTAGCGGGAGGGTGGGAGCAGTACTTC.

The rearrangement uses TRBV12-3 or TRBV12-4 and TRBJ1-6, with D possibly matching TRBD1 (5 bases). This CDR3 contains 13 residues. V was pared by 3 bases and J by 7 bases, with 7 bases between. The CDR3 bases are TGTGCCAGCAGTTTTTGGGGCAATTCACCCCTCCACTTT. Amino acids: CASSFWGNSPLHF.

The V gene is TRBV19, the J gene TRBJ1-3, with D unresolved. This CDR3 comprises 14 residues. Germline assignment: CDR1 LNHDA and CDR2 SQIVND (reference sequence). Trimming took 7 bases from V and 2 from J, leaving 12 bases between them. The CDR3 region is CASTMSGAGNTIYF. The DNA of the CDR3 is TGTGCCAGTACAATGTCCGGAGCTGGAAACACCATATATTTT.

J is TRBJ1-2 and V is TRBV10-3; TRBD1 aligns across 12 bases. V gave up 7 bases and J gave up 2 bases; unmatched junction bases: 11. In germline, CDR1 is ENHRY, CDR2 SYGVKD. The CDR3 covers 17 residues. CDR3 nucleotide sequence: TGTGCCATCACCGCCCGGGACAGGGGGCAGGGAAACTATGGCTACACCTTC. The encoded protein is CAITARDRGQGNYGYTF.

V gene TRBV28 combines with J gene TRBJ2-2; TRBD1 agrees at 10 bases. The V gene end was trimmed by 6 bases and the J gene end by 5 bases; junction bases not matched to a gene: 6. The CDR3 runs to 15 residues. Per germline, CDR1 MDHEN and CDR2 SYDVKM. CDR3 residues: CASSRDRGQTGELFF. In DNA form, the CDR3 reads TGTGCCAGCAGCCGTGACAGGGGGCAAACCGGGGAGCTGTTTTTT.

The CDR3 protein is CASSSGGWGANVLTF. The CDR3 DNA reads TGTGCCAGCAGTTCAGGGGGCTGGGGGGCCAACGTCCTGACTTTC. The chain employs TRBV6-5 and TRBJ2-6; 8 bases fit TRBD1. V was pared by 4 bases and J by 4 bases, with 3 bases of the junction left unmatched. This CDR3 is built from 15 residues. The germline gives CDR1 MNHEY, CDR2 SVGAGI.

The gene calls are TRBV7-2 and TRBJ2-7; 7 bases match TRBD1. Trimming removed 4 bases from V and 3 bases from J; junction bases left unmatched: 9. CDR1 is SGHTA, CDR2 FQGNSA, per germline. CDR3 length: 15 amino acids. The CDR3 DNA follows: TGTGCCAGCAGCTCCCTCGGGACAGTTCTCTACGAGCAGTACTTC. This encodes CASSSLGTVLYEQYF.

Written as DNA, the CDR3 is TGTGCCAGCAGCTACAGGGGTTTAGGCTCCTACAATGAGCAGTTCTTC. This sequence encodes CASSYRGLGSYNEQFF. The chain recombines TRBV11-3 with TRBJ2-1; 7 positions agree with TRBD1. Germline V gene lookup returns CDR1 SGHNT and CDR2 YENEEA. V was pared by 4 bases and J by 0 bases, with 6 bases of the junction left unmatched. CDR3 size: 16 residues.

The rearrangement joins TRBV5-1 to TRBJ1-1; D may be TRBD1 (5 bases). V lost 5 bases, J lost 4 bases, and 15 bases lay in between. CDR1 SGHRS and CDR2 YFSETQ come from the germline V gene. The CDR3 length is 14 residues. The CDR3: CASRGRVRATEAFF. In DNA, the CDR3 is TGCGCCAGCAGAGGTCGTGTCAGGGCCACTGAAGCTTTCTTT.

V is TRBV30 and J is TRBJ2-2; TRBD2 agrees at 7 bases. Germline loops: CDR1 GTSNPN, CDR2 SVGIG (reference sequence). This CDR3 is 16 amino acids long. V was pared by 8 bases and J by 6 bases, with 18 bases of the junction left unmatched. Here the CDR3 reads CAGGPSGYSGAGELFF. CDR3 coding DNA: TGTGCCGGTGGGCCTAGCGGATACTCAGGAGCCGGGGAGCTGTTTTTT.

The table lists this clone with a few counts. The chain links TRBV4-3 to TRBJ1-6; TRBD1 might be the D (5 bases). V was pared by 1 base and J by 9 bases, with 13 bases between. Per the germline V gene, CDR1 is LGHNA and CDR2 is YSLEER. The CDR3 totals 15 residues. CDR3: CASSQGTAGGSPLHF. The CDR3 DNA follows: TGCGCCAGCAGCCAAGGTACCGCCGGGGGTTCACCCCTCCACTTT.